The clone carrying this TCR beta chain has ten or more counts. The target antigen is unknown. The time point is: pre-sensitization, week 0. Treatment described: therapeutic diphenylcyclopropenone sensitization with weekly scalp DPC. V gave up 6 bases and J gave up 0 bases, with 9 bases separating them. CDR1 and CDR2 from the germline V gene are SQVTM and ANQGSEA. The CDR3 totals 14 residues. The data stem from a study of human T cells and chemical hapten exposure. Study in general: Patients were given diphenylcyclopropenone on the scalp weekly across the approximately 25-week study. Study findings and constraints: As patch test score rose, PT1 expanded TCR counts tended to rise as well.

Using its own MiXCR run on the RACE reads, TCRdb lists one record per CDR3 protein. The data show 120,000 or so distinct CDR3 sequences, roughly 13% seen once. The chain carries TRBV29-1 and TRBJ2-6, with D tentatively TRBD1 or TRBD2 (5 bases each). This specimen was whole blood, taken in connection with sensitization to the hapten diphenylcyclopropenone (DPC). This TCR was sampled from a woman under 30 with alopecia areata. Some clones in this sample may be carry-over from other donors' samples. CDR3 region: CSVSGSSGANVLTF. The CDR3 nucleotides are TGCAGCGTGTCAGGGAGCTCTGGGGCCAACGTCCTGACTTTC.